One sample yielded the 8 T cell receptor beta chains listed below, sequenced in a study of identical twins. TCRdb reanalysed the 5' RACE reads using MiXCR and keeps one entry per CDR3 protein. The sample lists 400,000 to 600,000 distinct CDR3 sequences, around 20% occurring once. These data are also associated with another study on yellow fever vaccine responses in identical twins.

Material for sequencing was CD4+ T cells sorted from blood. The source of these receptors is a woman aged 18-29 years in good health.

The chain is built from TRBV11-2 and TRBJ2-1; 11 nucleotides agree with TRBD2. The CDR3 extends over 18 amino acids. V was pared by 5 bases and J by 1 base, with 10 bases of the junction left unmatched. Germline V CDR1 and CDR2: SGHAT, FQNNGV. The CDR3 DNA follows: TGTGCCAGCAGCCAGGAGGCACTAGCGGGAGTTTCCTACAATGAGCAGTTCTTC. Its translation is CASSQEALAGVSYNEQFF.

For the CDR3, the DNA is TGTGCCAGCTCACCACCCATCAACAGGGGAGAGACCCAGTACTTC. Translating gives CASSPPINRGETQYF. The genes are TRBV18 and TRBJ2-5; 7 positions agree with TRBD1. V was pared by 0 bases and J by 4 bases, with 5 bases of the junction left unmatched. The CDR3 is made up of 15 amino acids. CDR1 and CDR2 (germline): KGHSH, LQKENI.

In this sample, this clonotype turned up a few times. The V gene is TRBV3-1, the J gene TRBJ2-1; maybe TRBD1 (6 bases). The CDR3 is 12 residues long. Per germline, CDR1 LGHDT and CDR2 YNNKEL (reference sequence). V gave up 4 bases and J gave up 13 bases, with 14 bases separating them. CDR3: CASSPSQGRQFF. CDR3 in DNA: TGTGCCAGCAGCCCGTCACAGGGACGACAGTTCTTC.

CDR3 sequence (DNA): TGCAGTGCTACGGACGATTACGAGCAGTACTTC. Translated: CSATDDYEQYF. V gene TRBV20-1 combines with J gene TRBJ2-7; D remains ambiguous. The CDR3 length is 11 residues. Germline V gene lookup returns CDR1 DFQATT and CDR2 SNEGSKA (reference sequence). V lost 4 bases to trimming and J lost 4 bases, with 8 bases between them.

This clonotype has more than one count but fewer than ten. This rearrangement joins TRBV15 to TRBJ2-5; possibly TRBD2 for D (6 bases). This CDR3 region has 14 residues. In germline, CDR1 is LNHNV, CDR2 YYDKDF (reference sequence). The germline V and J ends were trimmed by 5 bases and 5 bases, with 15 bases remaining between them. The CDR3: CATSGGGGVETQYF. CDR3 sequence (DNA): TGTGCCACCAGCGGGGGAGGAGGGGTGGAGACCCAGTACTTC. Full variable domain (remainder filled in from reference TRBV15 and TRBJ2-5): DAMVIQNPRYQVTQFGKPVTLSCSQTLNHNVMYWYQQKSSQAPKLLFHYYDKDFNNEADTPDNFQSRRPNTSFCFLDIRSPGLGDTAMYLCATSGGGGVETQYFGPGTRLLVL.

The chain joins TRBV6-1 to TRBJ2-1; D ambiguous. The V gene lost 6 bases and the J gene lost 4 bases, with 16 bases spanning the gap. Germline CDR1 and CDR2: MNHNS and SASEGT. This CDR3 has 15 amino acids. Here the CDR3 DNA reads TGTGCCAGCAGCCGCCTCGAGGACGGATACAATGAGCAGTTCTTC. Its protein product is CASSRLEDGYNEQFF.

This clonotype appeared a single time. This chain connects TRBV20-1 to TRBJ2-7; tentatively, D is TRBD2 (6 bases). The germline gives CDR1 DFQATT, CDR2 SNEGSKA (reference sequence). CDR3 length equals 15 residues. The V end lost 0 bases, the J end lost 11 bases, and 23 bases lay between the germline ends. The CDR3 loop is CSARDSGGMPAMEYV. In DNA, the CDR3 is TGCAGTGCTAGAGATAGCGGCGGAATGCCCGCCATGGAGTACGTC.

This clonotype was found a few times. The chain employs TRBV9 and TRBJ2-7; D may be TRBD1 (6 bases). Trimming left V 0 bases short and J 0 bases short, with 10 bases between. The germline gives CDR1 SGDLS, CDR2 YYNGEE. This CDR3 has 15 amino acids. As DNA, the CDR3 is TGTGCCAGCAGCGTAGGGCCAGGGGTCTCCTACGAGCAGTACTTC. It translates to CASSVGPGVSYEQYF.